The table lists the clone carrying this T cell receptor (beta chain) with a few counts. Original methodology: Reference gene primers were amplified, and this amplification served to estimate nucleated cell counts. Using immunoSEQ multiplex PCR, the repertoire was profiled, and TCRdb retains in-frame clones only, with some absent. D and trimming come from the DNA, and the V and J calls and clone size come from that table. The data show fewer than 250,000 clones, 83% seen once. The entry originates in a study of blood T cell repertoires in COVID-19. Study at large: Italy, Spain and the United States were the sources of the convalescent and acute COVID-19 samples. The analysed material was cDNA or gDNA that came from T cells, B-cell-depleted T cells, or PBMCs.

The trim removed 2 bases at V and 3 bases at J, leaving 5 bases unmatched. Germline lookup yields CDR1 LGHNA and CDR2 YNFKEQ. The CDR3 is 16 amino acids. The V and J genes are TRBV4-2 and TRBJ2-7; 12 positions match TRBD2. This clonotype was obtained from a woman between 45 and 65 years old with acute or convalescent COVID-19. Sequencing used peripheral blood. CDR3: CASSQQLAGGVYEQYF. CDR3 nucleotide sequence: TGTGCCAGCAGCCAACAACTAGCGGGAGGAGTCTACGAGCAGTACTTC.